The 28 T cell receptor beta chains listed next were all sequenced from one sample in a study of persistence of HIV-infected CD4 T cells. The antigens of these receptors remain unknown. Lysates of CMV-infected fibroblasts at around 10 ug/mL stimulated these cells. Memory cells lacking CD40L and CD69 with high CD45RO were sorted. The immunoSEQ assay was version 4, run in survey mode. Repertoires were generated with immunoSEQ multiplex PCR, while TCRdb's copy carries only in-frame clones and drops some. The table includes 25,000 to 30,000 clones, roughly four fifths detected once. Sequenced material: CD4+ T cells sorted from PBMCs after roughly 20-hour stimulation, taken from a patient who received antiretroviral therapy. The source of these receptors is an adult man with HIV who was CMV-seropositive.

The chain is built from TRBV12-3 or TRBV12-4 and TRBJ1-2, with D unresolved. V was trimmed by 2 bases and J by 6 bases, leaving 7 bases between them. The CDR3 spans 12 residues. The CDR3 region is CASSLSANGYTF. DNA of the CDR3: TGTGCCAGCAGTTTATCGGCGAATGGCTACACCTTC.

The CDR3 nucleotides are TGCAGCGTTGCCCTGTACCTTAGGGGGGGGAACACTGAAGCTTTCTTT. This translates into CSVALYLRGGNTEAFF. This chain uses TRBV29-1 with TRBJ1-1; possible D gene TRBD1, 6 bases. The germline gives CDR1 SQVTM, CDR2 ANQGSEA. The CDR3 totals 16 residues. Deletions cut 4 bases from V and 1 base from J, with 19 bases between. Drawing the rest from reference TRBV29-1 and TRBJ1-1, the complete variable domain is SAVISQKPSRDICQRGTSLTIQCQVDSQVTMMFWYRQQPGQSLTLIATANQGSEATYESGFVIDKFPISRPNLTFSTLTVSNMSPEDSSIYLCSVALYLRGGNTEAFFGQGTRLTVV.

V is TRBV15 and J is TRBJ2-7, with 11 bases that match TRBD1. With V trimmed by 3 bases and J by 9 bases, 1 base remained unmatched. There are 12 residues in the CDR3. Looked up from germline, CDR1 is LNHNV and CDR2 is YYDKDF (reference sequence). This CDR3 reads CATSRDRGRQYF. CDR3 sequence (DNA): TGTGCCACCAGCAGGGACAGGGGGCGGCAGTACTTC. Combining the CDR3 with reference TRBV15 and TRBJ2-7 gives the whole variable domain DAMVIQNPRYQVTQFGKPVTLSCSQTLNHNVMYWYQQKSSQAPKLLFHYYDKDFNNEADTPDNFQSRRPNTSFCFLDIRSPGLGDTAMYLCATSRDRGRQYFGPGTRLTVT.

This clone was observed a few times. The CDR3 loop is CASSPLYSPLHF. The CDR3 nucleotides read TGTGCCAGCAGCCCCCTGTATTCACCCCTCCACTTT. The V gene is TRBV7-9, the J gene TRBJ1-6; no clear D. V was cut by 5 bases and J by 8 bases, with 7 bases left in between. Germline V lookup: CDR1 SEHNR, CDR2 FQNEAQ (reference sequence). CDR3 length: 12 amino acids.

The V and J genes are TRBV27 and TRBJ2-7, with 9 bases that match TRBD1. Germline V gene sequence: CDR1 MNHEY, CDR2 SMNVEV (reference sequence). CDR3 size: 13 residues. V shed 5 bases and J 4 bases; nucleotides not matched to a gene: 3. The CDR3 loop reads CASSKDRGYEQYF. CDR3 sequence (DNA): TGTGCCAGCAGTAAGGACAGGGGATACGAGCAGTACTTC.

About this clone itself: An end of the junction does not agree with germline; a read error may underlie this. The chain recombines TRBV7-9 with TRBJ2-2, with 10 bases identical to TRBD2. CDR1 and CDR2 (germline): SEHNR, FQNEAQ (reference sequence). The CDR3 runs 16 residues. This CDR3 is CVSSTLAGGTTGELFF. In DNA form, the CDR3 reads TGTGTCAGCAGCACCTTAGCGGGGGGAACCACCGGGGAGCTGTTTTTT.

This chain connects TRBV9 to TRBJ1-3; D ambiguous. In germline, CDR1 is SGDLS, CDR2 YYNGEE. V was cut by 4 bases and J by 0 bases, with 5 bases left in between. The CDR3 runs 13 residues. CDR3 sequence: CASSLGSGNTIYF. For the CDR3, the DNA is TGTGCCAGCAGCTTAGGCTCTGGAAACACCATATATTTT.

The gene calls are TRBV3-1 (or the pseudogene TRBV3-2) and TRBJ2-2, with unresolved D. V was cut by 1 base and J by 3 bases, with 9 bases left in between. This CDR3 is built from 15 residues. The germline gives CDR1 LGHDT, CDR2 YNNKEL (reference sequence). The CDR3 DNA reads TGTGCCAGCAGCCAAGTCCTTAGGGACACCGGGGAGCTGTTTTTT. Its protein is CASSQVLRDTGELFF.

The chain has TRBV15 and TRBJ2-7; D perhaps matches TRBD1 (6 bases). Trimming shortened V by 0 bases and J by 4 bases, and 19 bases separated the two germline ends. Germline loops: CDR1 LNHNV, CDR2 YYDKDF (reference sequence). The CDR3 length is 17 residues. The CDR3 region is CATSRESTGTYRYEQYF. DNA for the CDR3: TGTGCCACCAGCAGAGAGAGTACCGGGACATACCGTTACGAGCAGTACTTC.

The CDR3 region is CASSLIWAGPLQETQYF. CDR3 in DNA: TGTGCCAGCAGTTTAATTTGGGCAGGCCCCCTTCAAGAGACCCAGTACTTC. The rearrangement links TRBV28 to TRBJ2-5; D not certain. CDR3 size: 17 residues. The germline V gene encodes CDR1 MDHEN and CDR2 SYDVKM. The V end lost 2 bases, the J end lost 2 bases, and 18 bases lay between the germline ends.

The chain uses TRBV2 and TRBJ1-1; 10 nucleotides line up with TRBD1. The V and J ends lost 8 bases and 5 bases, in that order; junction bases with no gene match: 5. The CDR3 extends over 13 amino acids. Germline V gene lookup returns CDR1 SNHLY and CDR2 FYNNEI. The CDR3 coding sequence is TGTGCCAGCGTCTGGACAGGGGGAACTGAAGCTTTCTTT. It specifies CASVWTGGTEAFF.

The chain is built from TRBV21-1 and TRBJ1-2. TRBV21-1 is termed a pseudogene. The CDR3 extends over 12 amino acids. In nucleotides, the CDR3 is TGTGCCAGCAGCAAAGGCGGGCAAGGCTACACCTTC. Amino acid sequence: CASSKGGQGYTF.

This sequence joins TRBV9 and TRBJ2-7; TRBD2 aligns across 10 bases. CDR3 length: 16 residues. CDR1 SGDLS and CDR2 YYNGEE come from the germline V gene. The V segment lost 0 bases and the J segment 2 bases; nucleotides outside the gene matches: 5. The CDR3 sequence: CASSVGELAGAYEQYF. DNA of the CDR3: TGTGCCAGCAGCGTAGGAGAGCTAGCGGGGGCCTACGAGCAGTACTTC.

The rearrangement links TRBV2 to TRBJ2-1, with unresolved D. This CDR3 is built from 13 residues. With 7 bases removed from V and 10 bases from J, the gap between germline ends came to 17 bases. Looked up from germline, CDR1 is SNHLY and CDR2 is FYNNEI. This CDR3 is CASNSRSLREQFF. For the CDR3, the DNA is TGTGCCAGCAATTCCCGGTCCCTCCGGGAGCAGTTCTTC. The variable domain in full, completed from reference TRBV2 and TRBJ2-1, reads EPEVTQTPSHQVTQMGQEVILRCVPISNHLYFYWYRQILGQKVEFLVSFYNNEISEKSEIFDDQFSVERPDGSNFTLKIRSTKLEDSAMYFCASNSRSLREQFFGPGTRLTVL.

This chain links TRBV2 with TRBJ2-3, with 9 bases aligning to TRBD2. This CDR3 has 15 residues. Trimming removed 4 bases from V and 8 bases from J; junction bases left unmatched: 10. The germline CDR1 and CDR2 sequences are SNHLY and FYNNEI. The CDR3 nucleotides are TGTGCCAGCAGTGGCGACGGGACTAGCAGTGGTACGCAGTATTTT. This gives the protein CASSGDGTSSGTQYF.

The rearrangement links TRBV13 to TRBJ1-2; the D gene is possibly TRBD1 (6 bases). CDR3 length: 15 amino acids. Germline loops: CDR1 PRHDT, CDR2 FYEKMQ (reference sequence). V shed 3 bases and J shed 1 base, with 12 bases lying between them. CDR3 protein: CASSFRDKINYGYTF. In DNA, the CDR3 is TGTGCCAGCAGCTTCCGGGACAAGATTAACTATGGCTACACCTTC.

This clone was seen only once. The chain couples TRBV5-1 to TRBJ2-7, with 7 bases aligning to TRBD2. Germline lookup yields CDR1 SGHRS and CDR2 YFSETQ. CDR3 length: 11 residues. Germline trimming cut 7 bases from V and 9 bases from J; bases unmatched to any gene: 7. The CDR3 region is CASRGGEGQYF. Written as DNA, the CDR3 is TGCGCCAGCCGAGGAGGGGAGGGGCAGTACTTC.

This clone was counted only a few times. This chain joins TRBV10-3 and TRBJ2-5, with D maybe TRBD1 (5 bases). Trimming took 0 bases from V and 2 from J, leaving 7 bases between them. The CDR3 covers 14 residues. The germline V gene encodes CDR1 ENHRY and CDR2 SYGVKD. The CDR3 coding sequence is TGTGCCATCAGTGAGTCTCAGGGTCAAGAGACCCAGTACTTC. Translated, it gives CAISESQGQETQYF.

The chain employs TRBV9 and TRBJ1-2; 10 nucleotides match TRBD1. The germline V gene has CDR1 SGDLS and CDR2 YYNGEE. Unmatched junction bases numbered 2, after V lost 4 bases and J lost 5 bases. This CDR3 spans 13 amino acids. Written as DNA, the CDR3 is TGTGCCAGCAGCCCGGGACAGGGGTATGGCTACACCTTC. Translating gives CASSPGQGYGYTF.

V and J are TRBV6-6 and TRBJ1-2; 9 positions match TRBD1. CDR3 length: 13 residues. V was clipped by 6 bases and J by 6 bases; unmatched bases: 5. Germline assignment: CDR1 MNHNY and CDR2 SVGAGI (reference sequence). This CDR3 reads CASRQQGADGYTF. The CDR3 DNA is TGTGCCAGCAGACAACAGGGGGCGGATGGCTACACCTTC.

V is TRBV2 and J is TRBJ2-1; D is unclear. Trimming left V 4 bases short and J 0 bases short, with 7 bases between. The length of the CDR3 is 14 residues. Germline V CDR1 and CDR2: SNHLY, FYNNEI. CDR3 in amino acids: CASSVQNSYNEQFF. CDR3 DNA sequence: TGTGCCAGCAGTGTACAGAACTCCTACAATGAGCAGTTCTTC.

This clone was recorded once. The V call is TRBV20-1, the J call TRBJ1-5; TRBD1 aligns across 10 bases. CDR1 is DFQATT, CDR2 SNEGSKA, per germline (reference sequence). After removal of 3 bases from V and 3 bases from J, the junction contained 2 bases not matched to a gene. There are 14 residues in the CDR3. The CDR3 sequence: CSASDRGPNQPQHF. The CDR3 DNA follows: TGCAGTGCTAGTGACAGGGGGCCCAATCAGCCCCAGCATTTT.

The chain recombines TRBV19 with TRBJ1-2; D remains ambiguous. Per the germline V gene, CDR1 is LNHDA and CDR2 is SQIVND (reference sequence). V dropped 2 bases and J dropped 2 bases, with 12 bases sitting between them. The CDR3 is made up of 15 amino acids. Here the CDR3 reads CASSILAGSNYGYTF. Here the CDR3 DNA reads TGTGCCAGTAGTATATTGGCAGGATCCAACTATGGCTACACCTTC.

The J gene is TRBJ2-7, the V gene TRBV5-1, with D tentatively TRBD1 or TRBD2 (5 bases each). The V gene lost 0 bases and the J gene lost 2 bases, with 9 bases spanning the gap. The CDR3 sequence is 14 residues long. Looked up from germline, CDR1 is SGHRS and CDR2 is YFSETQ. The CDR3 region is CASSLAEGPYEQYF. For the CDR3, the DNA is TGCGCCAGCAGCTTGGCTGAGGGACCCTACGAGCAGTACTTC.

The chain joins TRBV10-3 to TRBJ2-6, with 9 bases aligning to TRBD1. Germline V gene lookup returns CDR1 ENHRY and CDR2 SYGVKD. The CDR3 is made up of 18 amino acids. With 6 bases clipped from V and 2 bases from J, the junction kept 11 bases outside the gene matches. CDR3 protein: CAIRPVPGQGTGANVLTF. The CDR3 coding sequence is TGTGCCATCAGGCCAGTCCCGGGACAGGGAACTGGGGCCAACGTCCTGACTTTC.

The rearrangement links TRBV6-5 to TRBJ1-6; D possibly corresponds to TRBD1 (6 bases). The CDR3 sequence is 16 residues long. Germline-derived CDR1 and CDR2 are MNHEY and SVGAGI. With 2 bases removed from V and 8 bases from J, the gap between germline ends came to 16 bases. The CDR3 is CASSYLTNRDDSPLHF. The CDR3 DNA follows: TGTGCCAGCAGTTACCTAACTAACAGGGACGATTCACCCCTCCACTTT.

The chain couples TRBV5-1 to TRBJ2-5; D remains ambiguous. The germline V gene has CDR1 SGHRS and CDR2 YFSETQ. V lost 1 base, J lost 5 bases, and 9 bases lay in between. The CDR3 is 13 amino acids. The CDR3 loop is CASSLLPAETQYF. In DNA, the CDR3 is TGCGCCAGCAGCTTGCTGCCTGCTGAGACCCAGTACTTC.

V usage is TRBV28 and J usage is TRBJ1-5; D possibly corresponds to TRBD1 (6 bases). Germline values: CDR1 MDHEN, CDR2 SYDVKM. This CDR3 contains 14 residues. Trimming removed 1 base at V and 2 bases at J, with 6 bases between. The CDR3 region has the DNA TGTGCCAGCAGTTTATCAGGGGGCAATCAGCCCCAGCATTTT. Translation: CASSLSGGNQPQHF.